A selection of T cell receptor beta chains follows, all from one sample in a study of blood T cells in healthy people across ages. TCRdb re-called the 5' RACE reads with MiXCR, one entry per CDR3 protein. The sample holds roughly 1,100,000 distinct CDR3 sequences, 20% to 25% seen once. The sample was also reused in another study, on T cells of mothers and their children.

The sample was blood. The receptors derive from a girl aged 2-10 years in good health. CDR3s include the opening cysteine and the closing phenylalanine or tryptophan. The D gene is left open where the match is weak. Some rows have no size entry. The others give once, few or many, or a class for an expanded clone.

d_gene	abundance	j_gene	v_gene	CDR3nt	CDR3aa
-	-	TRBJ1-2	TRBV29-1	TGCAGCGTTGGGGGCGCGGATGACTACACCTTC	CSVGGADDYTF
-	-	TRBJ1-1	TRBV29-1	TGCAGCGTTAAGACGGTGAACACTGAAGCTTTCTTT	CSVKTVNTEAFF
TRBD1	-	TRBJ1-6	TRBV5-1	TGCGCCAGCAGCACCGAACCGGGACAGAATTCACCCCTCCACTTT	CASSTEPGQNSPLHF
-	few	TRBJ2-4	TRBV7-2	TGTGCCAGCAGCCCCCTTCTGGGAGACATTCAGTACTTC	CASSPLLGDIQYF
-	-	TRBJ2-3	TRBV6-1	TGTGCCAGCAGTGGGTCGACTCCTTCCCTTGTGGATACGCAGTATTTT	CASSGSTPSLVDTQYF
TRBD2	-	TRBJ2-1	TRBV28	TGTGCCAGTGGGACTAGTGTGTTCTTC	CASGTSVFF
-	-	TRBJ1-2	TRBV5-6	TGTGCCAGCACCCTCGACCAGGGCTTCTATGGCTACACCTTC	CASTLDQGFYGYTF
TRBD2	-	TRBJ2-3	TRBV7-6	TGTGCCAGCAGCTCCCGACTAGCGGCGGGCACAGATACGCAGTATTTT	CASSSRLAAGTDTQYF
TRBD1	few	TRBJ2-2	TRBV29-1	TGTAGCGTTGAAGATCGGACAGGGGCAGGGACCGGGGAGCTGTTTTTT	CSVEDRTGAGTGELFF
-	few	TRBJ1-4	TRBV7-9	TGTGCCAGCAGCCTCCGACAGGAAACTAATGAAAAACTGTTTTTT	CASSLRQETNEKLFF
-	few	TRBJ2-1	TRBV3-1	TGTGCCAGCAGCCAAGAAGGAGTGATATCCTACAATGAGCAGTTCTTC	CASSQEGVISYNEQFF
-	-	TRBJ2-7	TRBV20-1	TGCAGTGCTATCAAGTTGGGCAGGGTTCTATACGAGCAGTACTTC	CSAIKLGRVLYEQYF
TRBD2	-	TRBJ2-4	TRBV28	TGTGCCAGCAGTCCCCTGGGGGCTAGCGGGAGGGGGCGGGACATTCAGTACTTC	CASSPLGASGRGRDIQYF
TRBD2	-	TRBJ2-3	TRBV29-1	TGCAGCGTTGAAATGCTAGCGGGGGAAAGCACAGATACGCAGTATTTT	CSVEMLAGESTDTQYF
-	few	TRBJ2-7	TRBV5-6	TGTGCCAGCAGCATAAGCCGGGACAAGGGGGAGCAGTACTTC	CASSISRDKGEQYF
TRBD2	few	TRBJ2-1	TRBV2	TGTGCCTGCAGGACTAGCGGGGGGTCCTACAATGAGCAGTTCTTC	CACRTSGGSYNEQFF
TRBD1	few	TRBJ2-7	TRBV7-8	TGTGCCAGCAGCTCCGGGACAGCAGAGCCGGGAGAGCAGTACTTC	CASSSGTAEPGEQYF
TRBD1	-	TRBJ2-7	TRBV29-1	TGCAGCGTCGTCGGGACAGCCTACGAGCAGTACTTC	CSVVGTAYEQYF
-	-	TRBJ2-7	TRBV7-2	TGTGCCAGCGGCTTAGTAATGAACGAGCAGTACTTC	CASGLVMNEQYF
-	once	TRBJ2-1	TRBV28	TGTGCCAGCAGGCTAACAAGACAAGAGCAGTTCTTC	CASRLTRQEQFF
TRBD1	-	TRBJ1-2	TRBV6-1	TGTGCCAGCAGTGAAGCGTACAGGGGGACGCGCTACACCTTC	CASSEAYRGTRYTF
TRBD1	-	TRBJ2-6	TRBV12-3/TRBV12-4	TGTGCCAGCAGTTTAGCAGGGGGCGCGCCCGGGGCCGACGTCCTGACTTTC	CASSLAGGAPGADVLTF
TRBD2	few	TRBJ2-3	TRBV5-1	TGCGCCAGCACCCCGGTGGCGGGAGTCACAGATACGCAGTATTTT	CASTPVAGVTDTQYF
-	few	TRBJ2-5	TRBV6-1	TGTGCCAGCAGCTTGGGGTCCGGCCTAGCGCTTGCAGAGACCCAGTACTTC	CASSLGSGLALAETQYF
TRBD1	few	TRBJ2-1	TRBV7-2	TGTGCCAGCAGCCCCCTCGGGACAGGGTTTAACAATGAGCAGTTCTTC	CASSPLGTGFNNEQFF
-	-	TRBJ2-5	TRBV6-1	TGTGCCAGCAGTCCGGGACTCCGAAACTCCGAAGAGACCCAGTACTTC	CASSPGLRNSEETQYF
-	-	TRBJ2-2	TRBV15	TGTGTCACCAGCACCAGGGGGGGGACCGGGGAGCTGTTTTTT	CVTSTRGGTGELFF
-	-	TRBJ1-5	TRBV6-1	TGTGCCAGCAGTACAGGGATTTATCAGCCCCAGCATTTT	CASSTGIYQPQHF
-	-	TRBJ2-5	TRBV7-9	TGTGCCAGCAGCTTAGTGTCAGGGACCGAGACCCAGTACTTC	CASSLVSGTETQYF
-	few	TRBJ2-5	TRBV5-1	TGCGCCAGCAACATTGAGGGGGGGACCCAGTACTTC	CASNIEGGTQYF
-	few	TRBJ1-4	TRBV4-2	TGTGCCAGCAGCCAAGATGGGGGCTTGGGCAAACTGTTTTTT	CASSQDGGLGKLFF
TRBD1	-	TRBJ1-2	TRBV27	TGTGCCAGCAGTTCCACCGGGACAGGGAGTGGCTACACCTTC	CASSSTGTGSGYTF
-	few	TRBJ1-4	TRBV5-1	TGCGCCAGCTTTCTAGAACCCCCGGGAGAAAAACTGTTTTTT	CASFLEPPGEKLFF
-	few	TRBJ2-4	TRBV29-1	TGCAGCGTGAAGGGCAGGACCAAAAACATTCAGTACTTC	CSVKGRTKNIQYF
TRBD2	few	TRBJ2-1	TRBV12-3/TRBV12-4	TGTGCCAGCAGATTAGCGGGAGGGCGCGATGAGCAGTTCTTC	CASRLAGGRDEQFF
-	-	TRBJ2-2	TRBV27	TGTGCCAGCAGTTTACTCGGGAATCCCGGGCAGCTGTTTTTT	CASSLLGNPGQLFF
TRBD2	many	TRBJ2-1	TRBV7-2	TGTGCCAGCAGCTTACAGCGGGGCAATGAGCAGTTCTTC	CASSLQRGNEQFF
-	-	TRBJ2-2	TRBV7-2	TGTGCCAGCAGCCAAGACCTTTATTATGAGTCGAACACCGGGGAGCTGTTTTTT	CASSQDLYYESNTGELFF
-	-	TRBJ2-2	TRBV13	TGTGCCAGCAGCTTAGGCCAGCCCCCCGGGGAGCTGTTTTTT	CASSLGQPPGELFF
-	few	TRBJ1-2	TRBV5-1	TGCGCCAGCAGCGCTAAAGATACATATGGCTACACCTTC	CASSAKDTYGYTF
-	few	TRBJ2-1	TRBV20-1	TGCAGTGCTGAAAGCTCCTACAATGAGCAGTTCTTC	CSAESSYNEQFF
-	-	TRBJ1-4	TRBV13	TGTGCCAGCAGCTCGGGGACGTACGTGGGGAATGAAAAACTGTTTTTT	CASSSGTYVGNEKLFF
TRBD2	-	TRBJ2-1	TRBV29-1	TGCAGCGGTAACCGAGCGGGAGGGGGTAGTGAGCAGTTCTTC	CSGNRAGGGSEQFF
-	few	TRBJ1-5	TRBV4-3	TGCGCCAGCAGCCAAGCACAGGCGGCGGGTCAGCCCCAGCATTTT	CASSQAQAAGQPQHF
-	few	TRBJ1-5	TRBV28	TGTGCCAGCACCTTCGACTCGAGCAATCAGCCCCAGCATTTT	CASTFDSSNQPQHF
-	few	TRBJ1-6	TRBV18	TGTGCCAGCTCACACCGGGCAGGTCTCTCCTATAATTCACCCCTCCACTTT	CASSHRAGLSYNSPLHF
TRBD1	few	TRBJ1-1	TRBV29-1	TGCAGCGTGACAGGGGAGGGCGCTGAAGCTTTCTTT	CSVTGEGAEAFF
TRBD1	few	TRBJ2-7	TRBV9	TGTGCCAGCAGCGTAGCACAGGGGGCCACCTACGAGCAGTACTTC	CASSVAQGATYEQYF
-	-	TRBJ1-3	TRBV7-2	TGTGCCAGCAGCTCCCAGGTTACCTCTGGAAACACCATATATTTT	CASSSQVTSGNTIYF
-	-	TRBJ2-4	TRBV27	TGTGCCAGCAGTTCCCGGTTCTTATTCCTAGCCAAAAACATTCAGTACTTC	CASSSRFLFLAKNIQYF
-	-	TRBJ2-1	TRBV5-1	TGCGCCAGCAGCTTCCCTACGACGAATGAGCAGTTCTTC	CASSFPTTNEQFF
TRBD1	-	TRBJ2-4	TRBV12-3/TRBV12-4	TGTGCCAGCAGCCTAATCCGGGACAGGGGGGAAAACATTCAGTACTTC	CASSLIRDRGENIQYF
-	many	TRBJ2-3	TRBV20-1	TGCAGTGCTAGCGGGAGCACAGATACGCAGTATTTT	CSASGSTDTQYF
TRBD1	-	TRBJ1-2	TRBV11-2	TGTGCCAGCAGCTCCCCTCGGGCAGGGGGAGGCTACACCTTC	CASSSPRAGGGYTF
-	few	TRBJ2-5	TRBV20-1	TGCAGTGCTAGGCTATCCCAAGAGACCCAGTACTTC	CSARLSQETQYF
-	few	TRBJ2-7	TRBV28	TGTGCCATCTCTGACGGCAACTACGAGCAGTACTTC	CAISDGNYEQYF
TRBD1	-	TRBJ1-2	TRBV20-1	TGCAGTGCTAGAGATTCGGGGCAGGGGGCCAACGTCTATGGCTACACCTTC	CSARDSGQGANVYGYTF
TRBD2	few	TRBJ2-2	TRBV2	TGTGCCAGCAGTGAATCGGCTAGCGGGAGATCCGGGGAGCTGTTTTTT	CASSESASGRSGELFF